Below are 29 T cell receptor beta chains sequenced from a single sample in a study of T cell responses to AZD1222 COVID-19 vaccine. Repertoires were generated with immunoSEQ multiplex PCR, while TCRdb's copy carries only in-frame clones and drops some. Counted here are 110,000 to 150,000 clones, around 85% occurring once; the ten biggest clones make up approximately 8%. The source material was peripheral blood, sampled on day 0 of AZD1222 vaccination. The receptors shown here come from an adult in good health.

The rearrangement joins TRBV19 to TRBJ2-7, with no clear D. The CDR3 runs 11 residues. Germline V gene lookup returns CDR1 LNHDA and CDR2 SQIVND (reference sequence). V lost 8 bases to trimming and J lost 3 bases, with 8 bases between them. The CDR3 region is CASGYYYEQYF. The CDR3 coding sequence is TGTGCCAGTGGTTATTACTACGAGCAGTACTTC.

The CDR3 is CASSEIKGQGFNEQFF. CDR3 bases: TGTGCCAGCAGTGAAATTAAGGGACAGGGGTTTAATGAGCAGTTCTTC. The V and J genes are TRBV2 and TRBJ2-1; 10 bases match TRBD1. The CDR3 loop spans 16 amino acids. In germline, CDR1 is SNHLY, CDR2 FYNNEI. V lost 2 bases, J lost 7 bases, and 8 bases stayed unmatched.

The chain is built from TRBV30 and TRBJ1-4, with D unresolved. V dropped 6 bases and J dropped 4 bases, with 15 bases sitting between them. This CDR3 region has 14 residues. In germline, CDR1 is GTSNPN, CDR2 SVGIG (reference sequence). The CDR3 DNA reads TGTGCCTGTCATCGCGGGGATTTTAATGAAAAACTGTTTTTT. Amino acids: CACHRGDFNEKLFF.

This clone was seen a handful of times. The chain has TRBV4-2 and TRBJ2-2; D may correspond to TRBD1 or TRBD2 (7 bases each). The length of the CDR3 is 17 residues. V was cut by 4 bases and J by 5 bases, with 20 bases left in between. CDR1 is LGHNA and CDR2 is YNFKEQ in the germline V gene. The CDR3 is CASSPFLTQGGTGELFF. The CDR3, as DNA: TGTGCCAGCAGCCCTTTTCTGACGCAGGGGGGGACCGGGGAGCTGTTTTTT.

CDR3 DNA: TGTGCCAGCAGCGTAGGTATGGTGGGGATGAACACTGAAGCTTTCTTT. Protein: CASSVGMVGMNTEAFF. J is TRBJ1-1 and V is TRBV9; the D is unclear. Trimming pared 0 bases from V and 0 bases from J, leaving 12 bases between. The CDR3 is 16 residues long. CDR1 and CDR2 from the germline V gene are SGDLS and YYNGEE.

The chain carries TRBV6-5 and TRBJ1-6; TRBD1 is a possible D gene (5 bases). V lost 5 bases to trimming and J lost 4 bases, with 12 bases between them. This CDR3 has 15 amino acids. CDR1 is MNHEY and CDR2 is SVGAGI in the germline V gene. The CDR3 is CASSPGGAYNSPLHF. DNA of the CDR3: TGTGCCAGCAGTCCCGGCGGGGCTTATAATTCACCCCTCCACTTT.

The CDR3 DNA is TGTGCCAGCAGCCCAGACAGGGAAGACACTGAAGCTTTCTTT. This translates into CASSPDREDTEAFF. The chain recombines TRBV11-2 with TRBJ1-1; 7 bases agree with TRBD1. V trimming: 5 bases; J trimming: 3 bases; junction bases outside the gene matches: 6. This CDR3 contains 14 residues. The germline CDR1 and CDR2 sequences are SGHAT and FQNNGV.

The gene calls are TRBV28 and TRBJ2-3, with 8 bases aligning to TRBD2. J was trimmed by 1 base and V by 2 bases; bases with no gene match: 2. In germline, CDR1 is MDHEN, CDR2 SYDVKM. This CDR3 comprises 15 residues. This CDR3 reads CASSLAGGGTDTQYF. The CDR3 DNA is TGTGCCAGCAGTTTAGCGGGGGGTGGCACAGATACGCAGTATTTT.

In its sample, this clone was seen a few times. V and J are TRBV7-9 and TRBJ2-7; the D gene is possibly TRBD1 (5 bases). This CDR3 is built from 14 residues. Deletions cut 5 bases from V and 2 bases from J, with 13 bases between. The germline CDR1 and CDR2 sequences are SEHNR and FQNEAQ (reference sequence). The CDR3 reads CASSGWGKAYEQYF. In nucleotides, the CDR3 is TGTGCCAGCAGCGGGTGGGGCAAAGCCTACGAGCAGTACTTC.

The rearrangement uses TRBV5-1 and TRBJ2-7; the D call may be TRBD1 or TRBD2 (5 bases each). The CDR3 has 15 amino acids. V was pared by 4 bases and J by 3 bases, with 17 bases between. The germline gives CDR1 SGHRS, CDR2 YFSETQ. The CDR3 sequence is CASSPGTSTHYEQYF. For the CDR3, the DNA is TGCGCCAGCAGCCCCGGGACCTCAACTCACTACGAGCAGTACTTC.

The V gene is TRBV21-1, the J gene TRBJ1-5; the D call of TRBD1 is as the table states it, not checked on the DNA. TRBV21-1 is a pseudogene locus. There are 17 residues in the CDR3. The CDR3 sequence: CASSKEDRALCNQPQHF. The DNA of the CDR3 is TGTGCCAGCAGCAAAGAGGACAGGGCGCTGTGCAATCAGCCCCAGCATTTT.

A remark on this clone: Different DNA sequences within this sample yield the same CDR3. The CDR3 coding sequence is TGTGCCAGCAGCGTGAGCGGGGGCACTGAAGCTTTCTTT. This translates into CASSVSGGTEAFF. The J gene is TRBJ1-1, the V gene TRBV7-2; weak D call: TRBD1 (5 bases). V was pared by 5 bases and J by 4 bases, with 11 bases between. The germline V gene encodes CDR1 SGHTA and CDR2 FQGNSA. The CDR3 loop spans 13 amino acids.

The CDR3 region is CASSATGFSQPQHF. In DNA, the CDR3 is TGTGCCAGCAGTGCAACGGGCTTTTCTCAGCCCCAGCATTTT. This chain joins TRBV6-4 and TRBJ1-5; D gene uncertain. With 4 bases removed from V and 6 bases from J, the gap between germline ends came to 13 bases. Germline loops: CDR1 MRHNA, CDR2 SNTAGT. This CDR3 comprises 14 residues.

This rearrangement joins TRBV27 to TRBJ2-3; D possibly corresponds to TRBD2 (6 bases). CDR1 is MNHEY, CDR2 SMNVEV, per germline (reference sequence). The CDR3 has 14 amino acids. The V end lost 2 bases, the J end lost 4 bases, and 10 bases lay between the germline ends. For the CDR3, the DNA is TGTGCCAGCAGTTTAGGGGGGATCTCAGATACGCAGTATTTT. It translates to CASSLGGISDTQYF.

V and J are TRBV4-1 and TRBJ1-6; D uncertain. V shed 5 bases and J shed 2 bases, with 16 bases lying between them. Germline loops: CDR1 MGHRA, CDR2 YSYEKL. The CDR3 loop spans 17 amino acids. This CDR3 is CASSGPKESPYNSPLHF. The CDR3 region has the DNA TGCGCCAGCAGCGGGCCGAAGGAGAGTCCCTATAATTCACCCCTCCACTTT.

DNA for the CDR3: TGTGCCAGCAGCTTCAGGGGGAACACTGAAGCTTTCTTT. Translation: CASSFRGNTEAFF. This chain joins TRBV11-1 and TRBJ1-1; maybe TRBD1 (6 bases). V lost 3 bases and J lost 1, with 6 bases in between. Germline loops: CDR1 SGHAT, CDR2 FQDESV (reference sequence). There are 13 residues in the CDR3.

This clone came up a few times. This rearrangement joins TRBV18 to TRBJ2-1, with 7 nucleotides matching TRBD2. This CDR3 spans 16 amino acids. Germline V gives CDR1 KGHSH, CDR2 LQKENI. Trimming at V came to 0 bases and at J to 4 bases, leaving 6 bases not matched to a gene. The CDR3 bases are TGTGCCAGCTCACCACCTTCGGGGGAGGGGTACAATGAGCAGTTCTTC. As protein: CASSPPSGEGYNEQFF. Looking up the rest from reference TRBV18 and TRBJ2-1 gives the full variable domain: NAGVMQNPRHLVRRRGQEARLRCSPMKGHSHVYWYRQLPEEGLKFMVYLQKENIIDESGMPKERFSAEFPKEGPSILRIQQVVRGDSAAYFCASSPPSGEGYNEQFFGPGTRLTVL.

Here the CDR3 reads CARSGSANEKLFF. The CDR3 DNA is TGTGCCCGCTCAGGGTCGGCTAATGAAAAACTGTTTTTT. V is TRBV30 and J is TRBJ1-4, with TRBD1 as a possible D gene (5 bases). Germline V gene lookup returns CDR1 GTSNPN and CDR2 SVGIG (reference sequence). The CDR3 is made up of 13 amino acids. The germline V and J ends were trimmed by 8 bases and 3 bases, with 13 bases remaining between them.

The V and J genes are TRBV2 and TRBJ1-4; D is ambiguous. Germline V CDR1 and CDR2: SNHLY, FYNNEI. This CDR3 contains 12 residues. The ends were cut back, 7 bases at V and 4 bases at J, with 7 bases in the middle. In DNA, the CDR3 is TGTGCCAGCACCAAGAGTAATGAAAAACTGTTTTTT. The encoded protein is CASTKSNEKLFF.

This chain uses TRBV10-3 with TRBJ2-5, with TRBD2 matching 8 bases. Germline-derived CDR1 and CDR2 are ENHRY and SYGVKD. The CDR3 length is 15 residues. After removal of 3 bases from V and 4 bases from J, the junction contained 7 bases not matched to a gene. The CDR3 nucleotides read TGTGCCATCAGTGACCCGGCGGGGGGCGGAGAGACCCAGTACTTC. Protein sequence: CAISDPAGGGETQYF.

This CDR3 reads CASSENSLDTDTQYF. CDR3 nucleotides: TGTGCCAGCAGCGAGAATTCCCTCGACACAGATACGCAGTATTTT. J is TRBJ2-3 and V is TRBV9; D gene ambiguous. The germline V gene encodes CDR1 SGDLS and CDR2 YYNGEE. Trimming pared 3 bases from V and 2 bases from J, leaving 13 bases between. The CDR3 contains 15 residues. The whole variable domain, remainder taken from reference TRBV9 and TRBJ2-3, is DSGVTQTPKHLITATGQRVTLRCSPRSGDLSVYWYQQSLDQGLQFLIQYYNGEERAKGNILERFSAQQFPDLHSELNLSSLELGDSALYFCASSENSLDTDTQYFGPGTRLTVL.

CDR3: CASSLSGYQPQHF. In nucleotides, the CDR3 is TGTGCCAGCAGTTTGTCCGGTTATCAGCCCCAGCATTTT. This chain joins TRBV27 and TRBJ1-5; D is unclear. CDR3 size: 13 residues. Trimming pared 3 bases from V and 5 bases from J, leaving 8 bases between. Germline assignment: CDR1 MNHEY and CDR2 SMNVEV (reference sequence).

The rearrangement links TRBV28 to TRBJ1-4; D may be TRBD1 (6 bases). V was clipped by 4 bases and J by 11 bases, with 23 bases between them. This CDR3 region has 16 residues. Germline lookup yields CDR1 MDHEN and CDR2 SYDVKM. For the CDR3, the DNA is TGTGCCAGCAGTTCCCCCCGGGACACCGCGGGTGTTAAACTGTTTTTT. Translating gives CASSSPRDTAGVKLFF.

The chain employs TRBV4-2 and TRBJ2-7; possibly TRBD1 or TRBD2 for D (6 bases each). The CDR3 runs to 14 residues. Germline CDR1 LGHNA, CDR2 YNFKEQ. V was pared by 4 bases and J by 2 bases, with 12 bases between. For the CDR3, the DNA is TGTGCCAGCAGCCCCCCCGGGGGCGCCTACGAGCAGTACTTC. It encodes CASSPPGGAYEQYF.

The chain couples TRBV5-1 to TRBJ2-2, with 10 positions matching TRBD1. This CDR3 spans 16 amino acids. Germline V gives CDR1 SGHRS, CDR2 YFSETQ. V was clipped by 1 base and J by 3 bases; unmatched bases: 3. For the CDR3, the DNA is TGCGCCAGCAGCTTGAAAGGACAGGGGGACACCGGGGAGCTGTTTTTT. Translation gives CASSLKGQGDTGELFF. The whole variable domain, remainder taken from reference TRBV5-1 and TRBJ2-2, is KAGVTQTPRYLIKTRGQQVTLSCSPISGHRSVSWYQQTPGQGLQFLFEYFSETQRNKGNFPGRFSGRQFSNSRSEMNVSTLELGDSALYLCASSLKGQGDTGELFFGEGSRLTVL.

The V and J genes are TRBV2 and TRBJ1-6; D is uncertain. CDR1 and CDR2 (germline): SNHLY, FYNNEI. The V end lost 3 bases, the J end lost 0 bases, and 12 bases lay between the germline ends. The CDR3 loop spans 17 amino acids. The CDR3 loop is CASSDEGRGSYNSPLHF. The CDR3 DNA reads TGTGCCAGCAGTGACGAGGGCAGAGGCTCCTATAATTCACCCCTCCACTTT.

The J gene is TRBJ2-2, the V gene TRBV28; 9 bases line up with TRBD2. V lost 3 bases to trimming and J lost 7 bases; unmatched junction nucleotides: 6. The germline gives CDR1 MDHEN, CDR2 SYDVKM. CDR3 length: 15 amino acids. CDR3 nucleotides: TGTGCCAGCAGTTTTGGCGGGGGGGCCTTCGGGGAGCTGTTTTTT. Residues: CASSFGGGAFGELFF.

This clone was detected a few times. The chain links TRBV18 to TRBJ1-1; D is unclear. The germline CDR1 and CDR2 sequences are KGHSH and LQKENI. The V end was cut by 2 bases, the J end by 4 bases, with 5 bases between. The CDR3 is 12 residues long. The CDR3 DNA sequence: TGTGCCAGCTCACCATATGGCACTGAAGCTTTCTTT. Residues: CASSPYGTEAFF.

The chain couples TRBV6-1 to TRBJ1-3; TRBD1 might be the D (6 bases). Germline V CDR1 and CDR2: MNHNS, SASEGT. The CDR3 consists of 14 residues. Trimming took 2 bases from V and 4 from J, leaving 9 bases between them. The CDR3 sequence is CASSEQGRGNTIYF. The CDR3 nucleotides read TGTGCCAGCAGTGAACAGGGGAGAGGAAACACCATATATTTT.